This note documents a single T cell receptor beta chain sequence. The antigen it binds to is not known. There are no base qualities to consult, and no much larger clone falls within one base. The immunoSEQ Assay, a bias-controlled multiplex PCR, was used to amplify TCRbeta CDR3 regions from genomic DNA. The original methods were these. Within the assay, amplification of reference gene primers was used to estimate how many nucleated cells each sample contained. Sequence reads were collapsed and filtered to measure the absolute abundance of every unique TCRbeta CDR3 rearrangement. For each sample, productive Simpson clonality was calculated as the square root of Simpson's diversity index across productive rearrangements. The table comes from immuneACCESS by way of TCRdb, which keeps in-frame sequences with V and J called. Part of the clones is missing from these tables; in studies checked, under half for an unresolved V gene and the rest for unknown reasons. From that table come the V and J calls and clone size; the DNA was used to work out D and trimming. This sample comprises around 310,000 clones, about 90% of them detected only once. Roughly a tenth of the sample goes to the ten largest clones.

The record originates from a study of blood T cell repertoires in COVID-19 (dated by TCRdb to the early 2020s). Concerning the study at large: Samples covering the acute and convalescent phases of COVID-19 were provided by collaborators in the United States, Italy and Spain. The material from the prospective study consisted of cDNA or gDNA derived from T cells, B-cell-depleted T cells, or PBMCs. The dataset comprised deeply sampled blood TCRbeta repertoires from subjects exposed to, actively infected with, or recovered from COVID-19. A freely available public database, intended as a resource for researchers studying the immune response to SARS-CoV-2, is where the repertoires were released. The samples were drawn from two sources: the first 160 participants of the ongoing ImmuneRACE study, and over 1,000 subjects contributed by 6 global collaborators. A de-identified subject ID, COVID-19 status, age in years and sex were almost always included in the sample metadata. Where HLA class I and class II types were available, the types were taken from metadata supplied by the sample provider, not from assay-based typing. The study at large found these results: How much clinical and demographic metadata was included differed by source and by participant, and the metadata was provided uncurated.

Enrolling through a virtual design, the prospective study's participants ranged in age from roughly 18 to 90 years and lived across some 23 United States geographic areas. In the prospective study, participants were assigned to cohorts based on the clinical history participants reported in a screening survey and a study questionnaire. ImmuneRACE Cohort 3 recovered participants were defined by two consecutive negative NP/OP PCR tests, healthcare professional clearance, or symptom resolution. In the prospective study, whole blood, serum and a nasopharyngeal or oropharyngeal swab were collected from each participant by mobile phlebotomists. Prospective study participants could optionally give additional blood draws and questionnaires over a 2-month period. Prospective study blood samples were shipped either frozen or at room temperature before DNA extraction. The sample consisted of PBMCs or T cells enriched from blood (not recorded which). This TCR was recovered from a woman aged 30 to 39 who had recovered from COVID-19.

The sequence in DNA is TGTGCCAGCAGCTTTCCTGGGACTAGCGGGAGTACCTACGAGCAGTACTTC. Its product reads: CASSFPGTSGSTYEQYF. The chain is encoded by TRBV12-1 joined to TRBJ2-7; the tabulated D call, TRBD2, remains unverified against the DNA. TRBV12-1 is reported as a pseudogene. The CDR3 runs 17 amino acids, cysteine and phenylalanine included. CDR3 DNA is the only sequence kept; it has 51 bases, read in frame from the first base.